These 16 T cell receptor beta chains originate from one sample sequenced in a study of CD8 T cells in Susac syndrome. Roughly 0.5 to 1 ug RNA was reverse transcribed with random hexamers. In TCRdb, the immunoSEQ multiplex PCR reads were re-called with MiXCR into one record per CDR3 protein. This table holds about 250,000 distinct CDR3 sequences, approximately 92% found once. The sample comprised CD4+ T cells from PBMCs. These receptors all come from a human donor with multiple sclerosis.

This sequence joins TRBV28 and TRBJ1-5; D is unresolved. Germline V gene lookup returns CDR1 MDHEN and CDR2 SYDVKM. This CDR3 contains 15 residues. The germline V and J ends were trimmed by 6 bases and 1 base, with 13 bases remaining between them. CDR3 sequence reads: CASRPSWVSNQPQHF. CDR3 sequence (DNA): TGTGCCAGCAGACCTAGTTGGGTGAGCAATCAGCCCCAGCATTTT.

The gene calls are TRBV6-5 and TRBJ2-3; D is uncertain. Between the trimmed V and J ends, which lost 5 bases and 9 bases, there was a span of 12 bases. The CDR3 consists of 12 residues. Germline V CDR1 and CDR2: MNHEY, SVGAGI. In DNA form, the CDR3 reads TGTGCCAGCAGTCCGTTTGAGATAACGCAGTATTTT. This translates into CASSPFEITQYF.

This chain uses TRBV27 with TRBJ2-2; the D is unclear. Per germline, CDR1 MNHEY and CDR2 SMNVEV (reference sequence). Trimming took off 5 bases at V and 6 bases at J, with 7 bases between the two ends. The CDR3 has 12 residues. The CDR3 DNA sequence: TGTGCCAGCAGTGTTCGCGCCGGGGAGCTGTTTTTT. It yields the protein CASSVRAGELFF.

The chain has TRBV7-2 and TRBJ2-7, with 10 bases that match TRBD2. V dropped 3 bases and J dropped 3; count of bases not matched to a gene: 5. The CDR3 extends over 15 amino acids. CDR1 and CDR2 (germline): SGHTA, FQGNSA. In nucleotides, the CDR3 is TGTGCCAGCAGCTTTTCGACTAGCGGGTACTACGAGCAGTACGTC. Its translation is CASSFSTSGYYEQYV.

In regard to this clonotype: A junction boundary mismatches the germline segment, possibly from a read error. V and J are TRBV24-1 and TRBJ2-1; 7 positions match TRBD2. The germline V gene has CDR1 KGHDR and CDR2 SFDVKD. CDR3 size: 16 residues. This CDR3 is CTTSDPLARSYNEQFF. The CDR3, as DNA: TGTACCACCAGTGATCCACTAGCGCGCTCCTACAATGAGCAGTTCTTC.

This sequence joins TRBV6-2 or TRBV6-3 and TRBJ1-2; a weak D match, TRBD1 (5 bases). The V and J ends lost 2 bases and 3 bases respectively, with 16 bases between them. Germline CDR1 reads MNHEY; CDR2 reads SVGEGT. The CDR3 is 16 residues long. CDR3 coding DNA: TGTGCCAGCAGTTACGCCAGGCCGGGACTTTACTATGGCTACACCTTC. This encodes CASSYARPGLYYGYTF.

The chain links TRBV24-1 to TRBJ2-3; D remains unclear. The CDR3 is 15 residues long. V dropped 5 bases and J dropped 4 bases, with 15 bases sitting between them. Per germline, CDR1 KGHDR and CDR2 SFDVKD. The CDR3 DNA follows: TGTGCCACCAGTGCCCTCCAATCAGGTCCAGATACGCAGTATTTT. Translation: CATSALQSGPDTQYF.

V is TRBV25-1 and J is TRBJ1-4; TRBD1 matches 7 bases. The CDR3 spans 16 residues. Looked up from germline, CDR1 is MGHDK and CDR2 is SYGVNS. V gave up 2 bases and J gave up 7 bases; unmatched junction bases: 10. The CDR3 spells CASSEATGNFGEKLFF. CDR3 sequence (DNA): TGTGCCAGCAGTGAAGCGACAGGGAATTTCGGTGAAAAACTGTTTTTT.

V gene TRBV4-1 combines with J gene TRBJ1-4, with 7 positions matching TRBD1. The J segment lost 7 bases and the V segment lost 1 base, leaving 3 bases of the junction unmatched. There are 14 residues in the CDR3. Looked up from germline, CDR1 is MGHRA and CDR2 is YSYEKL. The chain's CDR3 is CASSQADRVEKLFF. Written as DNA, the CDR3 is TGCGCCAGCAGCCAAGCCGACAGGGTTGAAAAACTGTTTTTT.

The rearrangement uses TRBV2 and TRBJ2-2, with 7 nucleotides matching TRBD1. This CDR3 is built from 16 residues. CDR1 is SNHLY, CDR2 FYNNEI, per germline. The trim removed 3 bases at V and 1 base at J, leaving 5 bases unmatched. The CDR3 loop reads CASSDLGQMNTGELFF. The CDR3 DNA follows: TGTGCCAGCAGTGATCTGGGACAGATGAACACCGGGGAGCTGTTTTTT.

The gene calls are TRBV4-1 and TRBJ1-5, with D perhaps TRBD1 (5 bases). This CDR3 contains 17 residues. With 4 bases removed from V and 1 base from J, the gap between germline ends came to 17 bases. Germline lookup yields CDR1 MGHRA and CDR2 YSYEKL. Written as DNA, the CDR3 is TGCGCCAGCAGCCTACAGGCTCCCGTCCTGAGCAATCAGCCCCAGCATTTT. Encoded protein: CASSLQAPVLSNQPQHF.

This clonotype occurred a few times. The CDR3 loop is CASSRTDTGELFF. The CDR3 DNA follows: TGTGCCAGCAGTCGGACGGACACCGGGGAGCTGTTTTTT. The chain is built from TRBV6-1 and TRBJ2-2; D is unresolved. V was pared by 5 bases and J by 3 bases, with 7 bases between. The CDR3 totals 13 residues. Germline CDR1 MNHNS, CDR2 SASEGT.

This clonotype appeared a few times. The chain employs TRBV5-4 and TRBJ2-5; D is uncertain. Germline CDR1 SGHNT, CDR2 YYREEE (reference sequence). Trimming removed 1 base from V and 0 bases from J, with 7 bases in between. This CDR3 is 14 amino acids long. This CDR3 reads CASSLFRYQETQYF. The DNA for the CDR3 is TGTGCCAGCAGCTTGTTCCGGTACCAAGAGACCCAGTACTTC.

This chain links TRBV5-1 with TRBJ2-1; D perhaps matches TRBD2 (6 bases). Germline V gene data show CDR1 as SGHRS and CDR2 as YFSETQ. There are 18 residues in the CDR3. Trimming stripped 0 bases from V and 1 base from J, with 17 bases between. The CDR3 DNA is TGCGCCAGCAGCTTGGGGAGGGAGGATTTTCGGTCCTACAATGAGCAGTTCTTC. As protein: CASSLGREDFRSYNEQFF.

This chain uses TRBV6-6 with TRBJ2-2; TRBD2 might be the D (6 bases). Germline values: CDR1 MNHNY, CDR2 SVGAGI (reference sequence). This CDR3 spans 16 amino acids. V was pared by 5 bases and J by 2 bases, with 15 bases between. DNA of the CDR3: TGTGCCAGCAGTCCCCGGGCCGGGAGAAACACCGGGGAGCTGTTTTTT. Protein: CASSPRAGRNTGELFF.

CDR3 sequence (DNA): TGTGCCAGCTCACCACTCCCGCGTGGTAGCGGGAGGGCAGATGAGCAGTTCTTC. Protein product: CASSPLPRGSGRADEQFF. The gene calls are TRBV18 and TRBJ2-1; 11 positions match TRBD2. Germline V gene data show CDR1 as KGHSH and CDR2 as LQKENI. This CDR3 is built from 18 residues. After removal of 1 base from V and 8 bases from J, the junction contained 13 bases not matched to a gene.